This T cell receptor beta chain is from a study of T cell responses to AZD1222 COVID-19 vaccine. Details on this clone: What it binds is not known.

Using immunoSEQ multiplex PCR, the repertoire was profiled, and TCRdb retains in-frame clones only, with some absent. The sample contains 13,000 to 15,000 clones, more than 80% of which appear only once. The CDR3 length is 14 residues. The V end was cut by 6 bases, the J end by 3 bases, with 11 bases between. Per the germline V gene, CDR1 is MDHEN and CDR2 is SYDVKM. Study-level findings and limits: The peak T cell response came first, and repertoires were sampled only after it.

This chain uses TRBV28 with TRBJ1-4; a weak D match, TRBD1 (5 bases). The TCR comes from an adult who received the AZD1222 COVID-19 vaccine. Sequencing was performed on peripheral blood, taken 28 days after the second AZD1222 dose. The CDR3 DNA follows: TGTGCCAGCAGGCAGGGTCCCGCTAATGAAAAACTGTTTTTT. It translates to CASRQGPANEKLFF.